The entry below describes one T cell receptor (beta chain). What it binds is unknown. These data are taken from a study of T cell responses to AZD1222 COVID-19 vaccine. Findings of the study overall: At study baseline, merely several AZD1222 recipients were seropositive. Increased Spike-specific TCR breadth and depth were observed after two AZD1222 doses.

TCRdb's copy holds only in-frame clones and misses some; the assay was immunoSEQ multiplex PCR. The table shows around 110,000 clones, with 85% to 95% occurring only once. Germline CDR1 is MNHEY and CDR2 is SVGEGT. The CDR3 has 15 amino acids. V was clipped by 5 bases and J by 7 bases; unmatched bases: 12. Sequenced material: peripheral blood, taken on day 0 of AZD1222 vaccination. The TCR originated in an adult in good health. The chain links TRBV6-2 or TRBV6-3 to TRBJ2-5; 8 bases line up with TRBD1. CDR3 sequence (DNA): TGTGCCAGCAGTCACCCGGACAGGGCCGGTCGGACCCAGTACTTC. Protein sequence: CASSHPDRAGRTQYF.